The 13 T cell receptor beta chains reported below all come from one sample, sequenced in a study of response to subunit inactivated influenza vaccine. TCRdb itself ran the RT-PCR reads through MiXCR, one entry per CDR3 protein. The sample lists a few hundred thousand distinct CDR3 sequences, about 11% seen once, with 11% in the top ten. Separately, the same data were catalogued under a study of T cells expressing NK-cell markers. This second study says: For TCR beta, cDNA was produced by 5'RACE template switching with UMIs.

Sequencing used PBMCs from blood, obtained on the day of vaccination. These receptors all come from a man between 50 and 59 years old who received an inactivated influenza vaccine.

This clonotype was seen a handful of times. The V call is TRBV27, the J call TRBJ1-4; a weak D match, TRBD1 (5 bases). Germline loops: CDR1 MNHEY, CDR2 SMNVEV (reference sequence). The CDR3 loop spans 15 amino acids. Trimming removed 4 bases at V and 4 bases at J, with 13 bases between. CDR3 coding DNA: TGTGCCAGCAGTTCGGGACCCTCGGGTAATGAAAAACTGTTTTTT. It encodes CASSSGPSGNEKLFF.

In this sample, this clonotype turned up a few times. The V and J genes are TRBV7-2 and TRBJ2-1; no clear D gene. Germline-derived CDR1 and CDR2 are SGHTA and FQGNSA. V was cut by 4 bases and J by 6 bases, with 16 bases left in between. This CDR3 is 15 amino acids long. The CDR3 loop reads CASSYFPTQSNEQFF. The CDR3 nucleotides are TGTGCCAGCAGCTACTTTCCGACACAGAGCAATGAGCAGTTCTTC. Based on the CDR3 plus reference TRBV7-2 and TRBJ2-1, the full variable domain is GAGVSQSPSNKVTEKGKDVELRCDPISGHTALYWYRQSLGQGLEFLIYFQGNSAPDKSGLPSDRFSAERTGGSVSTLTIQRTQQEDSAVYLCASSYFPTQSNEQFFGPGTRLTVL.

J is TRBJ1-5 and V is TRBV4-1, with TRBD1 as a possible D gene (5 bases). V lost 1 base and J 7 bases, leaving 11 bases between the germline ends. CDR3 size: 14 residues. The V gene's germline CDR1 is MGHRA and CDR2 YSYEKL. As DNA, the CDR3 is TGCGCCAGCAGCCAAGTAGGGGAAGGGCAGCCCCAGCATTTT. Its protein is CASSQVGEGQPQHF.

The rearrangement joins TRBV7-3 to TRBJ2-1, with a tentative D call TRBD2 (5 bases). V gave up 5 bases and J gave up 9 bases, with 14 bases separating them. CDR3 length: 13 amino acids. Germline assignment: CDR1 SGHTA and CDR2 FQGTGA. The CDR3: CASSPNVRGEQFF. CDR3 DNA sequence: TGTGCCAGCAGCCCGAATGTACGGGGTGAGCAGTTCTTC.

This clonotype was seen more than once but under ten times. The chain employs TRBV6-2 or TRBV6-3 and TRBJ2-1, with D perhaps being TRBD1 or TRBD2 (6 bases each). The CDR3 extends over 15 amino acids. V gave up 2 bases and J gave up 3 bases, with 11 bases separating them. The germline V gene encodes CDR1 MNHEY and CDR2 SVGEGT. The CDR3 protein is CASSYVEGGYNEQFF. The CDR3 coding sequence is TGTGCCAGCAGTTACGTAGAGGGGGGCTACAATGAGCAGTTCTTC.

The chain is built from TRBV7-9 and TRBJ1-2; 11 bases map to TRBD1. The CDR3 has 14 residues. Looked up from germline, CDR1 is SEHNR and CDR2 is FQNEAQ (reference sequence). The V gene end was trimmed by 5 bases and the J gene end by 8 bases; junction bases not matched to a gene: 7. The DNA of the CDR3 is TGTGCCAGCAGCCCCGGACAGGGGGCAAGGGGCTACACCTTC. Translated: CASSPGQGARGYTF.

This clonotype was observed a few times. The chain carries TRBV20-1 and TRBJ2-3; D is possibly TRBD2 (5 bases). V was cut by 6 bases and J by 1 base, with 17 bases left in between. Germline V lookup: CDR1 DFQATT, CDR2 SNEGSKA (reference sequence). The CDR3 is 15 amino acids. The CDR3 loop is CSATQLVGGTDTQYF. CDR3 DNA: TGCAGTGCCACCCAACTAGTTGGGGGCACAGATACGCAGTATTTT.

The chain links TRBV27 to TRBJ2-1, with a tentative D call TRBD2 (7 bases). The V gene's germline CDR1 is MNHEY and CDR2 SMNVEV (reference sequence). This CDR3 region has 15 residues. V was clipped by 2 bases and J by 7 bases, with 15 bases between them. CDR3 region: CASSLRGAKENEQFF. CDR3 nucleotides: TGTGCCAGCAGTTTACGGGGGGCTAAGGAAAATGAGCAGTTCTTC.

At least ten counts were recorded for this clonotype. The CDR3 protein is CSARTSGSSVVTGELFF. The CDR3 DNA is TGCAGTGCAAGGACTAGCGGGAGTTCGGTGGTCACCGGGGAGCTGTTTTTT. The gene calls are TRBV20-1 and TRBJ2-2, with 13 bases matching TRBD2. Germline values: CDR1 DFQATT, CDR2 SNEGSKA (reference sequence). This CDR3 has 17 amino acids. The junction had 11 bases not matched to a gene; V was cut back by 6 bases and J by 4 bases.

The rearrangement links TRBV6-2 or TRBV6-3 to TRBJ2-2; possibly TRBD2 for D (5 bases). Germline assignment: CDR1 MNHEY and CDR2 SVGEGT. V lost 7 bases, J lost 7 bases, and 7 bases lay in between. This CDR3 comprises 11 residues. In DNA form, the CDR3 reads TGTGCCAGCACGGGGAGCGGGGAGCTGTTTTTT. Its translation is CASTGSGELFF.

This clonotype was detected ten times or more. The chain joins TRBV12-3 or TRBV12-4 to TRBJ2-1; 7 positions match TRBD2. After removal of 2 bases from V and 5 bases from J, the junction contained 9 bases not matched to a gene. The CDR3 length is 16 residues. Here the CDR3 DNA reads TGTGCCAGCAGTTTATGGGGCGGGGGAGGGGACAATGAGCAGTTCTTC. Translation gives CASSLWGGGGDNEQFF.

This clonotype was detected many times. The chain employs TRBV6-5 and TRBJ2-3; D is possibly TRBD2 (6 bases). CDR3 length: 13 amino acids. Trimming shortened V by 4 bases and J by 1 base, and 6 bases separated the two germline ends. The germline gives CDR1 MNHEY, CDR2 SVGAGI. In nucleotides, the CDR3 is TGTGCCAGCAGTTGGAGGGGCACAGATACGCAGTATTTT. This translates into CASSWRGTDTQYF.

This clonotype was detected ten times or more. This chain links TRBV4-1 with TRBJ2-2; D ambiguous. Germline lookup yields CDR1 MGHRA and CDR2 YSYEKL. This CDR3 is built from 12 residues. Trimming pared 6 bases from V and 6 bases from J, leaving 8 bases between. The CDR3 loop is CASREPPGELFF. The CDR3, as DNA: TGCGCCAGCAGAGAACCCCCCGGGGAGCTGTTTTTT.